The rows below give T cell receptor beta chains drawn from one sample of a study of CD8 T cells in Susac syndrome. Each CDR3 protein gets one entry after TCRdb re-called the immunoSEQ multiplex PCR reads with MiXCR. This sample has around 150,000 distinct CDR3 sequences; 95% occur once, and the top ten carry over 0.1%. Specimen: CD4+ T cells from PBMCs. The receptors stem from a human donor with multiple sclerosis. Both conserved end residues are part of each CDR3.

v_call	j_call	cdr3_aa
TRBV28	TRBJ2-1	CASSLTLGWDEQFF
TRBV5-1	TRBJ2-2	CASSLGPGAGELFF
TRBV7-9	TRBJ2-3	CASSFGGGPDTQYF
TRBV30	TRBJ1-4	CAWSGGTEKLFF
TRBV6-1	TRBJ2-4	CASRPQGTGWQNIQYF
TRBV28	TRBJ1-1	CASSFRLSVVKAFF
TRBV6-5	TRBJ1-6	CASSTQGARSPLHF
TRBV27	TRBJ1-1	CASRPLAGDTEAFF
TRBV27	TRBJ2-1	CASSLRGDPGLAGLEQFF
TRBV30	TRBJ2-1	CAWSVHGWGVDNEQFF
TRBV3-1	TRBJ2-1	CASSLKYAGHEQFF
TRBV27	TRBJ1-1	CASRVIGYTEAFF
TRBV28	TRBJ2-6	CASGMTGAGANVLTF
TRBV12-5	TRBJ2-5	CASAGSARRQETQYF
TRBV12-3/TRBV12-4	TRBJ2-5	CASSPTGTSGGGRQYF